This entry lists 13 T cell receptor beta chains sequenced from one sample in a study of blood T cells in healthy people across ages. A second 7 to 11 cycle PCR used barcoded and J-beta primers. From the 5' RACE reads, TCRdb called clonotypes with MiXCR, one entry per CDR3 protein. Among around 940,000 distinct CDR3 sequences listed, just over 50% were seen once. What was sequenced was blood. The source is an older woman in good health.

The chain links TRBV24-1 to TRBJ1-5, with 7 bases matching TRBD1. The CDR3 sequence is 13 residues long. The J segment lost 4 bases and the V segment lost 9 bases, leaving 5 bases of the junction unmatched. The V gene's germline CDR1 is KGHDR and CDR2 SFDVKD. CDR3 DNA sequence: TGTGCCACCGGGACAGTTGCAAATCAGCCCCAGCATTTT. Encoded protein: CATGTVANQPQHF.

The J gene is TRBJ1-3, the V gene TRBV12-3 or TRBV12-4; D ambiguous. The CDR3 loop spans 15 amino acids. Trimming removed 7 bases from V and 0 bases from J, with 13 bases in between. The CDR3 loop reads CASTPHTLSGNTIYF. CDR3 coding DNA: TGTGCCAGCACCCCCCACACCCTCTCTGGAAACACCATATATTTT.

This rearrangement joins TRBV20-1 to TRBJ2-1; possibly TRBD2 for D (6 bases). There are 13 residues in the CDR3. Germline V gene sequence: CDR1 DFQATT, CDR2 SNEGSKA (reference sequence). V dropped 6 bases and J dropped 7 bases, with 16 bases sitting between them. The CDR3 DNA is TGCAGTGCCATGTTTTGGGGGGAGAATGAGCAGTTCTTC. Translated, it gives CSAMFWGENEQFF.

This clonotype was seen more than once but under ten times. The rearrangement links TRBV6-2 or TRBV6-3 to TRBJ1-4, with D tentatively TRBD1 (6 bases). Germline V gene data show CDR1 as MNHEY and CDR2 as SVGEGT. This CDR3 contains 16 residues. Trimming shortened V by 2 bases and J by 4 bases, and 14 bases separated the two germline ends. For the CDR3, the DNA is TGTGCCAGCAGTTACCCGCCGACAGGCCTTAATGAAAAACTGTTTTTT. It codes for CASSYPPTGLNEKLFF.

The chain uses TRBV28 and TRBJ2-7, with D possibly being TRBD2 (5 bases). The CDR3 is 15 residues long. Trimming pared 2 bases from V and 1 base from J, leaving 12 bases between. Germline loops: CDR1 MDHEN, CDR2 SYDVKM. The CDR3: CASSLSGGTSYEQYF. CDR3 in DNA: TGTGCCAGCAGTTTAAGCGGTGGTACGTCCTACGAGCAGTACTTC.

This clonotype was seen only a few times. The CDR3 DNA is TGTGCCAGCACCCCAGGAAAGACAGGGTACTATGGCTACACCTTC. Its protein product is CASTPGKTGYYGYTF. V and J are TRBV12-3 or TRBV12-4 and TRBJ1-2, with 7 bases lining up with TRBD1. The V gene end was trimmed by 7 bases and the J gene end by 3 bases; junction bases not matched to a gene: 11. The length of the CDR3 is 15 residues.

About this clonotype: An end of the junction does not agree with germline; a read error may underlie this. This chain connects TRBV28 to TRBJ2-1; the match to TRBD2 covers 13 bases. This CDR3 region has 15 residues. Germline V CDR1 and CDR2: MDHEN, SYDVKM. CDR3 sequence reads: CAGRRTSGSINEQFF. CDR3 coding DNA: TGTGCCGGCAGACGGACTAGCGGGAGTATCAATGAGCAGTTCTTC.

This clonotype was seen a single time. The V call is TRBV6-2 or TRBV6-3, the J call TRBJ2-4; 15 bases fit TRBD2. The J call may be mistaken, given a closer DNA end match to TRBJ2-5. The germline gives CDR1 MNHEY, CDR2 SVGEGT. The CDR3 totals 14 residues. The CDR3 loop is CASRPGLAGGTQYF. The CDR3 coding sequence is TGTGCCAGCAGGCCGGGACTAGCGGGAGGGACCCAGTACTTC.

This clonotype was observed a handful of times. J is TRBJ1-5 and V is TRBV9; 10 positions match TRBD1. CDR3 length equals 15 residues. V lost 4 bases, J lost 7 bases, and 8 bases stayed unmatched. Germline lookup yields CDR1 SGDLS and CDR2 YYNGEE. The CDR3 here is CASSPETGGLQPQHF. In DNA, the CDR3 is TGTGCCAGCAGCCCGGAGACAGGGGGCCTCCAGCCCCAGCATTTT.

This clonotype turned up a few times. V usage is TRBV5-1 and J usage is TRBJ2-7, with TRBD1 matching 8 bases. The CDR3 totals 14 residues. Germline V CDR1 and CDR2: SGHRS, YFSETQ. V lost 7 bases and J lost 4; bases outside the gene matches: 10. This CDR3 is CASPETGEWYEQYF. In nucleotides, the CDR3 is TGCGCCAGCCCCGAGACAGGGGAGTGGTACGAGCAGTACTTC.

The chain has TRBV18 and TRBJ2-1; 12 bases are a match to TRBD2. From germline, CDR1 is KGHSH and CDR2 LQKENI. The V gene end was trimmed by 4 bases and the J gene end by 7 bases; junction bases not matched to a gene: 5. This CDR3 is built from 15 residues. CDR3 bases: TGTGCCAGCTCACGACTAGCGGGAGCGCTAAATGAGCAGTTCTTC. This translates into CASSRLAGALNEQFF.

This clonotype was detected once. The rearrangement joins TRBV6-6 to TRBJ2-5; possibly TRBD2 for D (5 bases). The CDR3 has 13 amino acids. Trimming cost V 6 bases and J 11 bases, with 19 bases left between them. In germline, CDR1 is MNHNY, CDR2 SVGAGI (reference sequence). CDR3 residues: CASRDGDHNEQYF. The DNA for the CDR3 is TGTGCCAGCAGGGACGGGGATCACAATGAGCAGTACTTC.

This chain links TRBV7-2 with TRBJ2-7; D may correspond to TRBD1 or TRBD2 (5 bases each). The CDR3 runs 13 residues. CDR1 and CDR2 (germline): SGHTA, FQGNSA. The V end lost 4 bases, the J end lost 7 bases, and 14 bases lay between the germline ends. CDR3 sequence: CASSSSYEGEQYF. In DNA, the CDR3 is TGTGCCAGCAGCTCCAGCTATGAGGGGGAGCAGTACTTC.